The sequence of this T cell receptor (beta chain) was determined in a study of blood T cell repertoires in COVID-19. Methods used by the authors: Reference gene primer amplification in the assay estimated nucleated cell counts. Profiling relied on immunoSEQ multiplex PCR, and the TCRdb table lists in-frame clones only, not all of them. V and J calls and clone size come straight from that table; D and trimming were deduced from the DNA. Among roughly 300,000 clones listed, more than 70% were seen once. With V trimmed by 3 bases and J by 0 bases, 7 bases remained unmatched. Germline V gene lookup returns CDR1 MNHEY and CDR2 SMNVEV (reference sequence). This CDR3 has 16 residues. For recovered donors of Cohort 3, there were two negative PCRs, clearance, or symptom resolution.

This TCR came from a woman aged 25 to 39 who had recovered from COVID-19. The sequencing input was PBMCs or T cells enriched from blood (not recorded which). This chain uses TRBV27 with TRBJ1-2, with 7 positions matching TRBD1. This CDR3 reads CASSFRQGRPNYGYTF. CDR3 nucleotides: TGTGCCAGCAGTTTCCGACAGGGCCGACCTAACTATGGCTACACCTTC.